The 26 T cell receptor beta chains below all came from one sample that was sequenced in a study of T cell repertoires in cytomegalovirus infection. Each CDR3 protein gets one entry after TCRdb re-called the reads with MiXCR. The sample comprises almost 500,000 distinct CDR3 sequences, 10% to 12% of which are singletons, and about 9.4% rests with the top ten. Material: PBMCs. These receptor sequences come from a human donor in good health (CMV status not recorded). Some clones in this sample may be carry-over from other donors' samples.

This clonotype was counted only a few times. The genes are TRBV6-2 or TRBV6-3 and TRBJ1-4; D is undetermined. The V gene's germline CDR1 is MNHEY and CDR2 SVGEGT. The length of the CDR3 is 14 residues. Trimming stripped 4 bases from V and 6 bases from J, with 12 bases between. DNA for the CDR3: TGTGCCAGCAGTTCGCAGTCTCGGGATGAAAAACTGTTTTTT. Amino acid sequence: CASSSQSRDEKLFF.

The rearrangement joins TRBV20-1 to TRBJ2-6, with D maybe TRBD2 (6 bases). V was trimmed by 4 bases and J by 1 base, leaving 11 bases between them. The CDR3 totals 15 residues. Per germline, CDR1 DFQATT and CDR2 SNEGSKA (reference sequence). The CDR3 region has the DNA TGCAGTGCTAATCGGGGAGGATCTGGGGCCAACGTCCTGACTTTC. This codes for CSANRGGSGANVLTF.

This clonotype was counted many times. The chain carries TRBV11-2 and TRBJ2-2; D possibly matches TRBD1 or TRBD2 (5 bases each). The germline V gene has CDR1 SGHAT and CDR2 FQNNGV. This CDR3 region has 16 residues. Trimming stripped 4 bases from V and 4 bases from J, with 16 bases between. The chain's CDR3 is CASSSLGGGFTGELFF. The CDR3 DNA reads TGTGCCAGCAGCTCTCTGGGTGGGGGATTCACCGGGGAGCTGTTTTTT. The full variable domain, with the rest looked up from reference TRBV11-2 and TRBJ2-2, is EAGVAQSPRYKIIEKRQSVAFWCNPISGHATLYWYQQILGQGPKLLIQFQNNGVVDDSQLPKDRFSAERLKGVDSTLKIQPAKLEDSAVYLCASSSLGGGFTGELFFGEGSRLTVL.

The rearrangement joins TRBV20-1 to TRBJ2-1; D perhaps matches TRBD1 (5 bases). The CDR3 loop spans 15 amino acids. Germline V lookup: CDR1 DFQATT, CDR2 SNEGSKA (reference sequence). Deletions cut 6 bases from V and 6 bases from J, with 21 bases between. The CDR3 region has the DNA TGCAGTGCGGGGCGCGACTCCCGAGGATCCAATGAGCAGTTCTTC. It is translated as CSAGRDSRGSNEQFF.

This clonotype was seen many times. V usage is TRBV6-1 and J usage is TRBJ2-2, with 10 bases aligning to TRBD2. The CDR3 is made up of 16 amino acids. The V gene end was trimmed by 7 bases and the J gene end by 2 bases; junction bases not matched to a gene: 7. CDR1 is MNHNS and CDR2 is SASEGT in the germline V gene. CDR3 region: CASKQAGGSNTGELFF. The CDR3 DNA follows: TGTGCCAGCAAGCAAGCGGGAGGGTCTAACACCGGGGAGCTGTTTTTT.

This chain uses TRBV19 with TRBJ2-5, with TRBD2 identical over 13 bases. This CDR3 has 13 residues. Trimming cost V 9 bases and J 5 bases; bases outside gene matches: 3. Germline CDR1 LNHDA, CDR2 SQIVND (reference sequence). The CDR3 DNA reads TGTGCCAGCCAGACTAGCGGGGGGGAGACCCAGTACTTC. Translated, it gives CASQTSGGETQYF.

This clonotype came up many times. The rearrangement joins TRBV7-2 to TRBJ2-7; 8 bases agree with TRBD2. The germline gives CDR1 SGHTA, CDR2 FQGNSA. V was clipped by 2 bases and J by 2 bases; unmatched bases: 5. The CDR3 totals 15 residues. As DNA, the CDR3 is TGTGCCAGCAGCTTACCTACTAGCGGACCCTACGAGCAGTACTTC. Translating it yields CASSLPTSGPYEQYF.

This clonotype was counted at least ten times. This chain joins TRBV19 and TRBJ1-2; TRBD1 matches at 7 bases. This CDR3 spans 12 amino acids. Germline assignment: CDR1 LNHDA and CDR2 SQIVND (reference sequence). V shed 9 bases and J 4 bases; nucleotides not matched to a gene: 5. The CDR3 spells CASVGTVYGYTF. The CDR3 DNA reads as TGTGCCAGCGTCGGGACAGTCTATGGCTACACCTTC. The full variable domain, with the rest looked up from reference TRBV19 and TRBJ1-2, is DGGITQSPKYLFRKEGQNVTLSCEQNLNHDAMYWYRQDPGQGLRLIYYSQIVNDFQKGDIAEGYSVSREKKESFPLTVTSAQKNPTAFYLCASVGTVYGYTFGSGTRLTVV.

This clonotype was seen ten or more times. The V and J genes are TRBV6-6 and TRBJ1-1; D is unresolved. Germline V gene lookup returns CDR1 MNHNY and CDR2 SVGAGI (reference sequence). The CDR3 runs 14 residues. V was cut by 0 bases and J by 5 bases, with 10 bases left in between. The CDR3 loop reads CASSYSRRETEAFF. CDR3 sequence (DNA): TGTGCCAGCAGTTACTCGAGAAGGGAGACTGAAGCTTTCTTT.

This clonotype was seen repeatedly, ten times or more. V is TRBV6-4 and J is TRBJ1-1; D is uncertain. Deletions cut 4 bases from V and 5 bases from J, with 17 bases between. The CDR3 is made up of 15 amino acids. Per the germline V gene, CDR1 is MRHNA and CDR2 is SNTAGT. The chain's CDR3 is CASSGWTQWNTEAFF. Here the CDR3 DNA reads TGTGCCAGCAGTGGCTGGACCCAATGGAATACTGAAGCTTTCTTT.

The chain employs TRBV20-1 and TRBJ1-2, with a weak D call TRBD1 (5 bases). CDR1 and CDR2 (germline): DFQATT, SNEGSKA (reference sequence). The CDR3 totals 12 residues. The V gene lost 7 bases and the J gene lost 4 bases, with 13 bases spanning the gap. The CDR3 bases are TGCAGTGGGGTTGGGGGTATCTATGGCTACACCTTC. It is translated as CSGVGGIYGYTF.

This clonotype occurred many times. The chain links TRBV28 to TRBJ2-7; D gene unclear. V lost 7 bases and J lost 6, with 7 bases in between. CDR1 is MDHEN and CDR2 is SYDVKM in the germline V gene. This CDR3 comprises 10 residues. This chain's CDR3 is CASTGSEQYF. The CDR3 region has the DNA TGTGCCAGCACCGGGTCCGAGCAGTACTTC.

This clonotype was recorded many times. The chain is built from TRBV19 and TRBJ1-2, with 10 bases that match TRBD1. V trimming: 4 bases; J trimming: 2 bases; junction bases outside the gene matches: 7. Germline V lookup: CDR1 LNHDA, CDR2 SQIVND (reference sequence). This CDR3 contains 16 residues. The CDR3: CASSTIRGQGNYGYTF. The CDR3 region has the DNA TGTGCCAGTAGTACTATCCGGGGACAGGGGAACTATGGCTACACCTTC.

This clonotype appeared a few times. The chain links TRBV14 to TRBJ2-1, with 10 positions matching TRBD2. The CDR3 consists of 15 residues. V lost 6 bases and J lost 2; bases outside the gene matches: 4. Germline lookup yields CDR1 SGHDN and CDR2 FVKESK. CDR3 residues: CASRPLAGPYNEQFF. CDR3 nucleotide sequence: TGTGCCAGCAGACCACTAGCGGGACCCTACAATGAGCAGTTCTTC.

The gene calls are TRBV7-9 and TRBJ2-1, with D perhaps given as TRBD1 or TRBD2 (5 bases each). The germline CDR1 and CDR2 sequences are SEHNR and FQNEAQ (reference sequence). The CDR3 totals 17 residues. Trimming left V 4 bases short and J 5 bases short, with 21 bases between. CDR3 bases: TGTGCCAGCAGCTCTAGGGCTACCGGGACCGGACACAATGAGCAGTTCTTC. Protein sequence: CASSSRATGTGHNEQFF.

This clonotype occurred many times. The chain combines TRBV7-8 with TRBJ2-7; 9 bases agree with TRBD1. Germline V lookup: CDR1 SGHVS, CDR2 FQNEAQ. The CDR3 extends over 14 amino acids. With V trimmed by 4 bases and J by 2 bases, 3 bases remained unmatched. The CDR3, as DNA: TGTGCCAGCAGCTGGGGACAGGGCGCCTACGAGCAGTACTTC. Residues: CASSWGQGAYEQYF.

The chain combines TRBV5-1 with TRBJ2-5; D gene unclear. V lost 1 base to trimming and J lost 4 bases, with 11 bases between them. Per germline, CDR1 SGHRS and CDR2 YFSETQ. This CDR3 has 14 amino acids. In DNA, the CDR3 is TGCGCCAGCAGCTTGATGGGTTACCGAGAGACCCAGTACTTC. Protein: CASSLMGYRETQYF.

In this sample, this clonotype turned up many times. The chain joins TRBV4-2 to TRBJ2-3, with no clear D. The V end was cut by 0 bases, the J end by 9 bases, with 19 bases between. CDR3 size: 16 residues. Germline V gene sequence: CDR1 LGHNA, CDR2 YNFKEQ. The CDR3 spells CASSQELAAVRNTQYF. CDR3 bases: TGTGCCAGCAGCCAAGAGTTAGCCGCCGTAAGGAACACGCAGTATTTT.

Many counts were recorded for this clonotype. The rearrangement uses TRBV4-2 and TRBJ1-2; tentative D call: TRBD1 (5 bases). V was clipped by 4 bases and J by 2 bases, with 11 bases between them. Germline V gene sequence: CDR1 LGHNA, CDR2 YNFKEQ. The CDR3 is 14 amino acids. The CDR3: CASSLPTDNYGYTF. CDR3 nucleotide sequence: TGTGCCAGCAGCCTGCCGACAGACAACTATGGCTACACCTTC.

The CDR3 loop reads CAISEAEGWYEQYF. The CDR3 coding sequence is TGTGCCATCAGTGAGGCGGAGGGGTGGTACGAGCAGTACTTC. This rearrangement joins TRBV10-3 to TRBJ2-7, with TRBD2 as a possible D gene (6 bases). V lost 2 bases and J 4 bases, leaving 12 bases between the germline ends. The length of the CDR3 is 14 residues. Germline values: CDR1 ENHRY, CDR2 SYGVKD.

This clonotype was seen ten or more times. The chain has TRBV5-1 and TRBJ2-1; 10 nucleotides match TRBD1. Losses at the gene ends were 2 bases for V and 4 bases for J; bases not matched to a gene: 3. The CDR3 totals 15 residues. Germline CDR1 SGHRS, CDR2 YFSETQ. The CDR3 region is CASSFGTGVYNEQFF. CDR3 coding DNA: TGCGCCAGCAGCTTTGGGACAGGGGTGTACAATGAGCAGTTCTTC.

This chain connects TRBV7-9 to TRBJ1-5; TRBD1 agrees at 7 bases. This CDR3 is 14 amino acids long. Per the germline V gene, CDR1 is SEHNR and CDR2 is FQNEAQ (reference sequence). V was clipped by 5 bases and J by 4 bases; unmatched bases: 5. CDR3: CASSKGAGNQPQHF. The CDR3 DNA is TGTGCCAGCAGCAAGGGGGCAGGGAATCAGCCCCAGCATTTT.

This clonotype was seen only a few times. The chain links TRBV6-6 to TRBJ1-1; maybe TRBD1 (5 bases). This CDR3 comprises 13 residues. V gave up 5 bases and J gave up 5 bases, with 12 bases separating them. Germline V gives CDR1 MNHNY, CDR2 SVGAGI (reference sequence). The CDR3: CASSANRQTEAFF. The CDR3 DNA reads as TGTGCCAGCAGTGCCAACCGACAGACTGAAGCTTTCTTT.

This clonotype has just a few counts. V usage is TRBV30 and J usage is TRBJ2-6, with 8 bases fitting TRBD1. V lost 8 bases, J lost 4 bases, and 10 bases stayed unmatched. The CDR3 is 15 amino acids. Germline V lookup: CDR1 GTSNPN, CDR2 SVGIG (reference sequence). The CDR3 DNA sequence: TGTGCCGTGGGGCAGGGGGCTGTGGGGGCCAACGTCCTGACTTTC. Translation: CAVGQGAVGANVLTF.

This clonotype was seen many times. The chain has TRBV6-2 or TRBV6-3 and TRBJ1-5, with D uncertain. The V gene lost 2 bases and the J gene lost 3 bases, with 5 bases spanning the gap. Germline V gives CDR1 MNHEY, CDR2 SVGEGT. The CDR3 has 13 amino acids. In nucleotides, the CDR3 is TGTGCCAGCAGTTACAACAACAATCAGCCCCAGCATTTT. This encodes CASSYNNNQPQHF.

In this sample, this clonotype turned up many times. This chain links TRBV28 with TRBJ1-5; 12 nucleotides align to TRBD1. With V trimmed by 4 bases and J by 3 bases, 10 bases remained unmatched. The germline V gene encodes CDR1 MDHEN and CDR2 SYDVKM. The CDR3 contains 18 residues. The CDR3 loop is CASSSGQGAWLINQPQHF. The CDR3, as DNA: TGTGCCAGCAGTTCGGGACAGGGGGCATGGTTAATCAATCAGCCCCAGCATTTT. Complete variable domain (other parts from reference TRBV28 and TRBJ1-5): DVKVTQSSRYLVKRTGEKVFLECVQDMDHENMFWYRQDPGLGLRLIYFSYDVKMKEKGDIPEGYSVSREKKERFSLILESASTNQTSMYLCASSSGQGAWLINQPQHFGDGTRLSIL.